The text below deals with one T cell receptor beta chain. The source of the sample is a study of blood T cell repertoires in COVID-19. Study background: T cells, B-cell-depleted T cells, or PBMCs provided the cDNA or gDNA that served as material.

Authors' data handling: Cell counts per sample came from amplifying reference gene primers. Using immunoSEQ multiplex PCR, the repertoire was profiled, and TCRdb retains in-frame clones only, with some absent. That table is the source of V, J and clone size, and D and trimming were worked out from the DNA. Among some 97,000 clones, over 65% were seen once, and the ten largest hold about 13%. Trimming left V 0 bases short and J 10 bases short, with 13 bases between. The CDR3 runs to 14 residues. Germline V CDR1 and CDR2: LGHNA, YSLEER. The genes are TRBV4-3 and TRBJ2-1; tentative D call: TRBD2 (6 bases). The material sequenced was peripheral blood. This clonotype originated in a human donor in a cohort sampled during active COVID-19. CDR3 nucleotide sequence: TGCGCCAGCAGCCAAGATTTCGCCCGGGAGGAGCAGTTCTTC. Amino acid sequence: CASSQDFAREEQFF.